This is a list of T cell receptor beta chains from one sample in a study of T cell responses to AZD1222 COVID-19 vaccine. Generated by immunoSEQ multiplex PCR, the TCRdb table keeps only in-frame clones and is missing some. Altogether around 54,000 clones are present, approximately 86% being singletons, with the ten largest covering 6.9%. The sequencing used peripheral blood, collected 28 days after the second AZD1222 dose. The receptors were sampled from an adult who received the AZD1222 COVID-19 vaccine. The CDR3 runs from the conserved cysteine through the conserved F or W. A D gene is named only where the DNA matches it firmly. Clone size is shown for a subset of rows, as once, few, many or a class of expanded clone.

clone_size j_call d_call v_call cdr3_aa cdr3_nt
- TRBJ2-2 TRBD2 TRBV7-7 CASSPGLAGAGTGELFF TGTGCTAGCAGCCCGGGACTAGCGGGAGCAGGAACCGGGGAGCTGTTTTTT
few TRBJ1-6 - TRBV4-3 CASSQDKGVSPLHF TGCGCCAGCAGCCAAGATAAGGGAGTTTCACCCCTCCACTTT
- TRBJ2-5 TRBD2 TRBV7-3 CASSFSGSPGETQYF TGTGCCAGCAGCTTTAGCGGGAGCCCGGGGGAGACCCAGTACTTC
- TRBJ2-1 TRBD2 TRBV18 CASSTVPGLAGGLNEQFF TGTGCCAGCTCAACCGTCCCGGGACTAGCGGGGGGGCTCAATGAGCAGTTCTTC
- TRBJ2-5 TRBD1 TRBV6-6 CASSQTRSGTGEGETQYF TGTGCCAGCAGTCAAACCCGCTCCGGGACAGGGGAGGGAGAGACCCAGTACTTC
- TRBJ2-3 - TRBV9 CASSVGGATLRIDTQYF TGTGCCAGCAGCGTAGGAGGTGCTACATTGCGGATAGATACGCAGTATTTT
medium-sized TRBJ2-5 - TRBV28 CASRTNSGTKRGETQYF TGTGCCAGCAGAACCAACTCCGGGACCAAAAGGGGAGAGACCCAGTACTTC
- TRBJ1-1 - TRBV12-3/TRBV12-4 CASSLARETEAFF TGTGCCAGCAGTTTGGCCAGGGAGACTGAAGCTTTCTTT
- TRBJ1-1 - TRBV4-2 CASSRLQGSDTEAFF TGTGCCAGCAGCCGCCTACAGGGCTCTGACACTGAAGCTTTCTTT
once TRBJ2-7 TRBD2 TRBV5-1 CASSSSSGIHEQYF TGCGCCAGCAGCTCTTCTAGCGGGATCCACGAGCAGTACTTC
- TRBJ1-1 - TRBV7-2 CASSSTVQGEAFF TGTGCCAGCAGCTCGACAGTGCAAGGGGAAGCTTTCTTT
few TRBJ2-7 - TRBV6-4 CASSDLGSSYEQYF TGTGCCAGCAGTGACTTGGGCAGCTCCTACGAGCAGTACTTC
- TRBJ2-3 - TRBV28 CASGDNTDTQYF TGTGCCAGCGGCGACAACACAGATACGCAGTATTTT
- TRBJ2-1 TRBD2 TRBV9 CASSVPGTSGRNEQFF TGTGCCAGCAGCGTTCCCGGGACTAGCGGGAGAAATGAGCAGTTCTTC
- TRBJ1-1 - TRBV7-2 CASSFGVDTEAFF TGTGCCAGCAGCTTTGGGGTCGACACTGAAGCTTTCTTT
- TRBJ1-1 - TRBV5-1 CASSEVGPNTEAFF TGCGCCAGCAGCGAAGTGGGTCCGAACACTGAAGCTTTCTTT
- TRBJ1-3 TRBD1 TRBV28 CASSQGQGHSGNTIYF TGTGCCAGCAGCCAAGGACAGGGACACTCTGGAAACACCATATATTTT
- TRBJ1-1 - TRBV19 CASTDLKRQAFF TGTGCCAGTACCGACCTGAAAAGGCAAGCTTTCTTT